This T cell receptor beta chain was captured in a study of blood T cell repertoires in COVID-19. Across the whole study: COVID-19 samples collected from the United States, Italy and Spain covered acute and convalescent phases. The cDNA or gDNA used as material had been derived from T cells, B-cell-depleted T cells, or PBMCs.

Original processing notes: How many nucleated cells were present was estimated from reference gene primer amplification. Method: immunoSEQ multiplex PCR; TCRdb's copy keeps in-frame clones and lacks some. V and J calls and clone size are given by that table; D and trimming were obtained from the DNA. The sample has 200,000 to 250,000 clones; 75% to 85% are singletons. The CDR3 covers 15 residues. The ends lost 4 bases at V and 8 bases at J; junction bases unmatched: 11. The germline V gene has CDR1 SNHLY and CDR2 FYNNEI. V is TRBV2 and J is TRBJ2-1, with 7 nucleotides matching TRBD2. The sequencing sample was made of peripheral blood. The TCR was taken from an older woman with COVID-19, enrolled during active disease. CDR3 in amino acids: CASSASAGSRHEQFF. The CDR3 DNA reads as TGTGCCAGCAGTGCCTCAGCGGGATCCCGCCATGAGCAGTTCTTC. Full variable domain (missing parts from reference TRBV2 and TRBJ2-1): EPEVTQTPSHQVTQMGQEVILRCVPISNHLYFYWYRQILGQKVEFLVSFYNNEISEKSEIFDDQFSVERPDGSNFTLKIRSTKLEDSAMYFCASSASAGSRHEQFFGPGTRLTVL.